Presented here are 17 T cell receptor beta chains from one specimen sequenced in a study of blood T cell repertoires in COVID-19. Sequenced by immunoSEQ multiplex PCR; TCRdb stores in-frame clones only, minus some. The sample shows about 180,000 clones, 70% to 80% of them seen only once. Input material: PBMCs or T cells enriched from blood (not recorded which). Source of these receptors: a man in his sixties who had been exposed to COVID-19.

This chain connects TRBV5-1 to TRBJ1-3, with D unclear. CDR1 and CDR2 (germline): SGHRS, YFSETQ. The CDR3 consists of 14 residues. Trimming took 0 bases from V and 9 from J, leaving 13 bases between them. This CDR3 reads CASSLGTERPTIYF. CDR3 nucleotides: TGCGCCAGCAGCTTGGGAACAGAGAGACCCACCATATATTTT.

In this sample, this clone turned up once. The chain employs TRBV3-1 (or the pseudogene TRBV3-2) and TRBJ1-5; the match to TRBD1 covers 9 bases. There are 15 residues in the CDR3. J gave up 6 bases and V 0 bases, and 3 bases lay outside the gene matches. Germline values: CDR1 LGHDT, CDR2 YNNKEL (reference sequence). As DNA, the CDR3 is TGTGCCAGCAGCCAAGATGGGACAGGGATTCAGCCCCAGCATTTT. This translates into CASSQDGTGIQPQHF.

The chain links TRBV2 to TRBJ1-3, with D possibly TRBD1 on 5 matching bases. The CDR3 runs to 14 residues. The germline V gene has CDR1 SNHLY and CDR2 FYNNEI. V shed 4 bases and J shed 2 bases, with 9 bases lying between them. CDR3 sequence reads: CASSVRGAGNTIYF. The CDR3 DNA follows: TGTGCCAGCAGTGTTCGGGGGGCTGGAAACACCATATATTTT.

CDR3 sequence reads: CASSLRTSGSSSGEQYF. CDR3 in DNA: TGTGCCAGCAGCCTTAGGACTAGCGGGAGTTCGAGCGGCGAGCAGTACTTC. The genes are TRBV7-2 and TRBJ2-7, with 13 nucleotides matching TRBD2. Germline V gene lookup returns CDR1 SGHTA and CDR2 FQGNSA. V gave up 5 bases and J gave up 6 bases; unmatched junction bases: 13. The CDR3 extends over 17 amino acids.

The V call is TRBV19, the J call TRBJ2-3; weak D call: TRBD2 (5 bases). The V gene's germline CDR1 is LNHDA and CDR2 SQIVND (reference sequence). V lost 8 bases and J lost 0, with 12 bases in between. The CDR3 length is 14 residues. In DNA, the CDR3 is TGTGCCAGTGTTTTAACGGGGAGCACAGATACGCAGTATTTT. It encodes CASVLTGSTDTQYF.

The rearrangement joins TRBV5-8 to TRBJ2-5, with 13 bases fitting TRBD2. Trimming took 3 bases from V and 5 from J; bases not matched to a gene: 13. The germline CDR1 and CDR2 sequences are SGHTS and YDEGEE. This CDR3 has 18 amino acids. The CDR3 loop reads CASSSGLAGTGRGETQYF. Here the CDR3 DNA reads TGTGCCAGCAGCTCGGGACTAGCGGGAACCGGCCGTGGGGAGACCCAGTACTTC.

The chain recombines TRBV7-3 with TRBJ2-1, with 12 nucleotides matching TRBD2. With 5 bases clipped from V and 4 bases from J, the junction kept 9 bases outside the gene matches. The CDR3 is made up of 17 amino acids. Looked up from germline, CDR1 is SGHTA and CDR2 is FQGTGA. CDR3 protein: CASSARTSGTLYNEQFF. As DNA, the CDR3 is TGTGCCAGCAGCGCCCGGACTAGCGGGACCCTATACAATGAGCAGTTCTTC.

The chain recombines TRBV19 with TRBJ2-4; D may be TRBD1 (6 bases). Germline lookup yields CDR1 LNHDA and CDR2 SQIVND (reference sequence). There are 16 residues in the CDR3. The V end lost 1 base, the J end lost 0 bases, and 10 bases lay between the germline ends. CDR3 DNA: TGTGCCAGTAGTATAGGAGGACAGCTAGCCAAAAACATTCAGTACTTC. This translates into CASSIGGQLAKNIQYF.

The chain has TRBV23-1 and TRBJ1-1; 9 nucleotides line up with TRBD1. TRBV23-1 is identified as an open reading frame with a role that is uncertain. J lost 5 bases, V lost 2 bases, and 6 bases had no gene match. CDR3 length equals 15 residues. In nucleotides, the CDR3 is TGCGCCAGCAGTCAAAACAGGGGGCGGAGGACTGAAGCTTTCTTT. Its translation is CASSQNRGRRTEAFF.

The rearrangement joins TRBV6-5 to TRBJ1-6; 7 nucleotides match TRBD1. Germline CDR1 and CDR2: MNHEY and SVGAGI. The V segment lost 7 bases and the J segment 6 bases; nucleotides outside the gene matches: 6. The CDR3 loop spans 14 amino acids. The CDR3 region is CASTGRQGNSPLHF. DNA for the CDR3: TGTGCCAGCACGGGAAGACAGGGTAATTCACCCCTCCACTTT.

The V call is TRBV28, the J call TRBJ2-7, with a possible D match to TRBD1 (6 bases). Per the germline V gene, CDR1 is MDHEN and CDR2 is SYDVKM. The V and J ends lost 4 bases and 5 bases respectively, with 9 bases between them. This CDR3 has 12 residues. The CDR3 loop reads CASSSQGNEQYF. As DNA, the CDR3 is TGTGCCAGCAGTTCCCAGGGGAACGAGCAGTACTTC.

The J gene is TRBJ1-6, the V gene TRBV7-9, with a tentative D call TRBD1 (6 bases). The V gene lost 5 bases and the J gene lost 6 bases, with 20 bases spanning the gap. The CDR3 length is 17 residues. Germline CDR1 is SEHNR and CDR2 is FQNEAQ (reference sequence). The chain's CDR3 is CASSLYRDTTLNSPLHF. As DNA, the CDR3 is TGTGCCAGCAGCCTCTACCGGGACACAACTCTTAATTCACCCCTCCACTTT.

This clone came up once. The rearrangement links TRBV11-2 to TRBJ2-2; the match to TRBD2 covers 10 bases. Trimming removed 5 bases from V and 0 bases from J; junction bases left unmatched: 12. CDR1 is SGHAT and CDR2 is FQNNGV in the germline V gene. This CDR3 region has 19 residues. This chain's CDR3 is CASSRTGLAALPNTGELFF. The CDR3 DNA reads as TGTGCCAGCAGCCGAACCGGACTAGCGGCCCTCCCGAACACCGGGGAGCTGTTTTTT.

This chain joins TRBV5-1 and TRBJ1-1; possibly TRBD1 for D (6 bases). The CDR3 consists of 14 residues. V lost 0 bases and J 4 bases, leaving 10 bases between the germline ends. Germline loops: CDR1 SGHRS, CDR2 YFSETQ. CDR3 residues: CASSLDGTLTEAFF. Here the CDR3 DNA reads TGCGCCAGCAGCTTGGACGGGACACTCACTGAAGCTTTCTTT.

V is TRBV7-9 and J is TRBJ1-4, with a possible D match to TRBD1 (6 bases). Deletions cut 5 bases from V and 4 bases from J, with 14 bases between. The CDR3 sequence is 15 residues long. Germline values: CDR1 SEHNR, CDR2 FQNEAQ (reference sequence). CDR3 in DNA: TGTGCCAGCAGCCCAGGACAGTCGTATAATGAAAAACTGTTTTTT. Translated, it gives CASSPGQSYNEKLFF.

In this sample, this clone turned up a few times. CDR3 bases: TGTGCCAGCAGTCTGACTGGGACAGGCAATCAGCCCCAGCATTTT. Encoded protein: CASSLTGTGNQPQHF. The chain uses TRBV28 and TRBJ1-5; 7 bases map to TRBD1. The germline V gene has CDR1 MDHEN and CDR2 SYDVKM. J gave up 2 bases and V 5 bases, and 6 bases lay outside the gene matches. There are 15 residues in the CDR3.

The chain couples TRBV5-8 to TRBJ1-5, with TRBD1 matching over 10 bases. The CDR3 runs 14 residues. CDR1 is SGHTS and CDR2 is YDEGEE in the germline V gene. Unmatched junction bases numbered 5, after V lost 5 bases and J lost 6 bases. The CDR3 loop reads CASRPGTGVQPQHF. DNA of the CDR3: TGTGCCAGCAGACCCGGGACAGGGGTTCAGCCCCAGCATTTT.